One and the same sample provided the 30 T cell receptor beta chains below, sequenced in a study of cytomegalovirus exposure and HLA in healthy donors. This PCR relied on a set of 60 Vbeta primers and 13 Jbeta primers. The method was immunoSEQ multiplex PCR; TCRdb's version includes in-frame clones alone and lacks a portion of them. The repertoire holds approximately 130,000 clones, with roughly four fifths as singletons. Specimen: PBMCs. The receptors shown here come from a woman aged 40 to 50 in good health and CMV-seropositive.

This chain uses TRBV7-9 with TRBJ1-1; perhaps TRBD1 as D (5 bases). CDR1 is SEHNR and CDR2 is FQNEAQ in the germline V gene (reference sequence). The length of the CDR3 is 13 residues. V lost 4 bases to trimming and J lost 5 bases, with 11 bases between them. Here the CDR3 reads CASSYTAGTEAFF. The CDR3 region has the DNA TGTGCCAGCAGCTACACCGCAGGGACTGAAGCTTTCTTT. Drawing the rest from reference TRBV7-9 and TRBJ1-1, the complete variable domain is DTGVSQNPRHKITKRGQNVTFRCDPISEHNRLYWYRQTLGQGPEFLTYFQNEAQLEKSRLLSDRFSAERPKGSFSTLEIQRTEQGDSAMYLCASSYTAGTEAFFGQGTRLTVV.

V usage is TRBV4-1 and J usage is TRBJ2-7; the D gene is possibly TRBD1 (6 bases). Between the trimmed V and J ends, which lost 0 bases and 6 bases, there was a span of 15 bases. Germline CDR1 and CDR2: MGHRA and YSYEKL. This CDR3 is 15 amino acids long. CDR3 DNA: TGCGCCAGCAGCCAAGAAGGACAGCGGACTGGCGAGCAGTACTTC. Translated: CASSQEGQRTGEQYF.

The V gene is TRBV6-1, the J gene TRBJ1-5, with 9 nucleotides matching TRBD1. Germline CDR1 reads MNHNS; CDR2 reads SASEGT. The CDR3 has 15 residues. Trimming at V came to 4 bases and at J to 7 bases, leaving 8 bases not matched to a gene. The CDR3 bases are TGTGCCAGCAGTGGACGGACAGGGGTTGGGCAGCCCCAGCATTTT. It translates to CASSGRTGVGQPQHF.

CDR3 in amino acids: CASTTAEGFYEQYF. The CDR3 coding sequence is TGTGCCAGCACCACGGCGGAGGGTTTCTACGAGCAGTACTTC. V usage is TRBV11-1 and J usage is TRBJ2-7; D may be TRBD2 (6 bases). Between the trimmed V and J ends, which lost 7 bases and 3 bases, there was a span of 16 bases. The CDR3 is made up of 14 amino acids. Germline CDR1 is SGHAT and CDR2 is FQDESV (reference sequence).

This clone was seen a few times. The chain joins TRBV7-9 to TRBJ2-5; TRBD2 matches at 14 bases. Near its end, the DNA agrees better with TRBJ2-7, so the J call may be wrong. The CDR3 is 17 amino acids. CDR1 is SEHNR and CDR2 is FQNEAQ in the germline V gene (reference sequence). In DNA form, the CDR3 reads TGTGCCAGCAGCCCCCCGCGACTAGCGGGAGGGACCTACGAGCAGTACTTC. Translated, it gives CASSPPRLAGGTYEQYF.

The chain recombines TRBV9 with TRBJ2-4; tentative D call: TRBD1 (6 bases). This CDR3 region has 14 residues. Trimming took off 2 bases at V and 8 bases at J, with 14 bases between the two ends. Germline values: CDR1 SGDLS, CDR2 YYNGEE. The DNA for the CDR3 is TGTGCCAGCAGCGTTGAGGGGGATGAGGACATTCAGTACTTC. Its protein product is CASSVEGDEDIQYF.

The table lists this clone with a count of one. The chain is built from TRBV7-9 and TRBJ1-5; D is unclear. CDR3 size: 17 residues. Germline CDR1 reads SEHNR; CDR2 reads FQNEAQ (reference sequence). V was shortened by 2 bases and J by 3 bases, with 17 bases between the two germline ends. CDR3 sequence: CASSLSWELKDNQPQHF. The DNA for the CDR3 is TGTGCCAGCAGCTTATCCTGGGAGCTTAAGGACAATCAGCCCCAGCATTTT.

This clone was counted a few times. The gene calls are TRBV4-3 and TRBJ1-2, with 11 nucleotides matching TRBD1. V was pared by 3 bases and J by 7 bases, with 4 bases of the junction left unmatched. The CDR3 sequence is 14 residues long. The germline V gene has CDR1 LGHNA and CDR2 YSLEER. CDR3: CASSQSGTGGGYTF. Written as DNA, the CDR3 is TGCGCCAGCAGCCAGTCCGGGACAGGGGGTGGCTACACCTTC.

The V and J genes are TRBV7-9 and TRBJ2-7, with TRBD2 matching over 10 bases. V shed 8 bases, J shed 1 base, and the junction held 5 bases outside the gene matches. Germline V gene data show CDR1 as SEHNR and CDR2 as FQNEAQ (reference sequence). This CDR3 is 14 amino acids long. CDR3 nucleotide sequence: TGTGCCAGCCGAGCGGGGGGGGTGTCCTACGAGCAGTACTTC. Protein: CASRAGGVSYEQYF. Variable domain in full (rest from reference TRBV7-9 and TRBJ2-7): DTGVSQNPRHKITKRGQNVTFRCDPISEHNRLYWYRQTLGQGPEFLTYFQNEAQLEKSRLLSDRFSAERPKGSFSTLEIQRTEQGDSAMYLCASRAGGVSYEQYFGPGTRLTVT.

The chain carries TRBV4-3 and TRBJ1-1, with D hard to call. The CDR3 is 17 amino acids. V lost 0 bases and J 0 bases, leaving 14 bases between the germline ends. Germline CDR1 is LGHNA and CDR2 is YSLEER. CDR3 in amino acids: CASSQEVPGRLNTEAFF. The CDR3 DNA sequence: TGCGCCAGCAGCCAAGAGGTCCCGGGGAGATTGAACACTGAAGCTTTCTTT.

The J gene is TRBJ2-7, the V gene TRBV28, with a tentative D call TRBD2 (7 bases). The CDR3 is 13 amino acids. Per germline, CDR1 MDHEN and CDR2 SYDVKM. V was pared by 10 bases and J by 3 bases, with 16 bases between. The CDR3 region is CATQSGGIYEQYF. For the CDR3, the DNA is TGTGCCACCCAGTCGGGGGGCATCTACGAGCAGTACTTC.

V gene TRBV7-2 combines with J gene TRBJ2-1, with 9 positions matching TRBD2. The V and J ends lost 1 base and 5 bases, in that order; junction bases with no gene match: 9. Germline CDR1 SGHTA, CDR2 FQGNSA. The CDR3 is 17 amino acids. The CDR3 is CASSLVGLAGANNEQFF. The DNA for the CDR3 is TGTGCCAGCAGCTTAGTTGGGTTAGCGGGAGCCAACAATGAGCAGTTCTTC.

The chain recombines TRBV5-6 with TRBJ2-5; TRBD2 matches at 7 bases. The J call may be faulty, since TRBJ2-7 better matches the DNA end. CDR1 is SGHDT and CDR2 is YYEEEE in the germline V gene. This CDR3 comprises 14 residues. CDR3 region: CASSPGGGGYEQYF. CDR3 DNA: TGTGCCAGCAGCCCCGGCGGGGGAGGCTACGAGCAGTACTTC.

The V call is TRBV19, the J call TRBJ2-6, with 8 bases aligning to TRBD1. V shed 5 bases, J shed 1 base, and the junction held 4 bases outside the gene matches. The CDR3 has 16 residues. Germline CDR1 reads LNHDA; CDR2 reads SQIVND (reference sequence). CDR3 loop: CASSSQGESGANVLTF. As DNA, the CDR3 is TGTGCCAGTAGTTCACAGGGGGAGTCTGGGGCCAACGTCCTGACTTTC. Full variable domain (rest looked up from reference TRBV19 and TRBJ2-6): DGGITQSPKYLFRKEGQNVTLSCEQNLNHDAMYWYRQDPGQGLRLIYYSQIVNDFQKGDIAEGYSVSREKKESFPLTVTSAQKNPTAFYLCASSSQGESGANVLTFGAGSRLTVL.

The rearrangement links TRBV6-1 to TRBJ2-5; tentatively, D is TRBD1 (6 bases). Per germline, CDR1 MNHNS and CDR2 SASEGT. CDR3 length: 13 amino acids. The V gene lost 6 bases and the J gene lost 3 bases, with 11 bases spanning the gap. CDR3 sequence (DNA): TGTGCCAGCAGCGTACAGGGTAAAGAGACCCAGTACTTC. Translated, it gives CASSVQGKETQYF.

The rearrangement uses TRBV5-1 and TRBJ1-4; tentatively, D is TRBD1 (5 bases). The CDR3 runs 14 residues. V was shortened by 3 bases and J by 7 bases, with 13 bases between the two germline ends. Germline assignment: CDR1 SGHRS and CDR2 YFSETQ. The CDR3 spells CASSWGGTAEKLFF. CDR3 bases: TGCGCCAGCAGCTGGGGAGGGACGGCTGAAAAACTGTTTTTT.

This clone occurred once. V is TRBV4-2 and J is TRBJ2-5; TRBD1 matches at 7 bases. Germline trimming cut 1 base from V and 5 bases from J; bases unmatched to any gene: 10. Germline CDR1 reads LGHNA; CDR2 reads YNFKEQ. The CDR3 has 16 amino acids. CDR3 sequence (DNA): TGTGCCAGCAGCCAAGGAGCACGACAGGGTATGGAGACCCAGTACTTC. This sequence encodes CASSQGARQGMETQYF.

The chain has TRBV28 and TRBJ2-1, with 7 bases that match TRBD1. This CDR3 comprises 14 residues. Trimming cost V 5 bases and J 4 bases; bases outside gene matches: 5. Germline loops: CDR1 MDHEN, CDR2 SYDVKM. DNA of the CDR3: TGTGCCAGCAGTACCGGGACAGTTTACAATGAGCAGTTCTTC. It yields the protein CASSTGTVYNEQFF.

The chain recombines TRBV7-8 with TRBJ1-2, with TRBD1 matching over 8 bases. V lost 4 bases and J lost 4; bases outside the gene matches: 8. The CDR3 loop spans 15 amino acids. Germline V gene lookup returns CDR1 SGHVS and CDR2 FQNEAQ. CDR3 coding DNA: TGTGCCAGCAGCTCAGGGGGCGGGGGGGTCTATGGCTACACCTTC. Its translation is CASSSGGGGVYGYTF.

This sequence joins TRBV28 and TRBJ1-1; 10 nucleotides align to TRBD1. Germline V lookup: CDR1 MDHEN, CDR2 SYDVKM. V lost 5 bases, J lost 6 bases, and 15 bases stayed unmatched. The CDR3 extends over 17 amino acids. CDR3 bases: TGTGCCAGCAGTGGCCCCTTCCCGACAGGGGGCAAGGCTGAAGCTTTCTTT. Amino acid sequence: CASSGPFPTGGKAEAFF.

The chain couples TRBV19 to TRBJ2-5, with 8 bases lining up with TRBD2. The V segment lost 5 bases and the J segment 5 bases; nucleotides outside the gene matches: 16. The CDR3 contains 17 residues. The V gene's germline CDR1 is LNHDA and CDR2 SQIVND (reference sequence). The CDR3 DNA sequence: TGTGCCAGTAGTTCGGATAGCGGGGACCCCTTCTGGGAGACCCAGTACTTC. Protein sequence: CASSSDSGDPFWETQYF.

The CDR3, as DNA: TGTGCCAGCAGCCCAGGGGAGTACATGAACACTGAAGCTTTCTTT. Translated, it gives CASSPGEYMNTEAFF. V and J are TRBV9 and TRBJ1-1; possibly TRBD1 for D (6 bases). The CDR3 is 15 amino acids. CDR1 and CDR2 from the germline V gene are SGDLS and YYNGEE. V was trimmed by 4 bases and J by 0 bases, leaving 13 bases between them.

V is TRBV29-1 and J is TRBJ2-1; possible D gene TRBD1, 6 bases. Trimming left V 6 bases short and J 0 bases short, with 18 bases between. The V gene's germline CDR1 is SQVTM and CDR2 ANQGSEA. This CDR3 comprises 16 residues. CDR3 loop: CSVGRQEESSYNEQFF. The CDR3 coding sequence is TGCAGCGTCGGAAGACAGGAGGAGAGCTCCTACAATGAGCAGTTCTTC.

The chain uses TRBV11-2 and TRBJ1-2; D is unresolved. Germline-derived CDR1 and CDR2 are SGHAT and FQNNGV. This CDR3 is built from 15 residues. Between the trimmed V and J ends, which lost 5 bases and 6 bases, there was a span of 19 bases. CDR3 DNA: TGTGCCAGCAGCCCATCCATCGGGATTAGTAATGGCTACACCTTC. It yields the protein CASSPSIGISNGYTF. Variable domain in full (rest from reference TRBV11-2 and TRBJ1-2): EAGVAQSPRYKIIEKRQSVAFWCNPISGHATLYWYQQILGQGPKLLIQFQNNGVVDDSQLPKDRFSAERLKGVDSTLKIQPAKLEDSAVYLCASSPSIGISNGYTFGSGTRLTVV.

This chain joins TRBV7-9 and TRBJ2-7; possible D gene TRBD2, 7 bases. The CDR3 consists of 17 residues. The germline V gene has CDR1 SEHNR and CDR2 FQNEAQ (reference sequence). V lost 7 bases to trimming and J lost 0 bases, with 22 bases between them. CDR3 sequence reads: CASTKGGAGESSYEQYF. The CDR3, as DNA: TGTGCCAGCACCAAGGGAGGGGCAGGGGAAAGCTCCTACGAGCAGTACTTC. Combining the CDR3 with reference TRBV7-9 and TRBJ2-7 gives the whole variable domain DTGVSQNPRHKITKRGQNVTFRCDPISEHNRLYWYRQTLGQGPEFLTYFQNEAQLEKSRLLSDRFSAERPKGSFSTLEIQRTEQGDSAMYLCASTKGGAGESSYEQYFGPGTRLTVT.

The rearrangement uses TRBV18 and TRBJ2-1, with D perhaps matching TRBD2 (6 bases). This CDR3 region has 16 residues. The V and J ends lost 0 bases and 1 base respectively, with 10 bases between them. CDR1 is KGHSH and CDR2 is LQKENI in the germline V gene. Written as DNA, the CDR3 is TGTGCCAGCTCACCACCGCGGGGTCAATCCTACAATGAGCAGTTCTTC. Translated, it gives CASSPPRGQSYNEQFF. Full variable domain (missing parts from reference TRBV18 and TRBJ2-1): NAGVMQNPRHLVRRRGQEARLRCSPMKGHSHVYWYRQLPEEGLKFMVYLQKENIIDESGMPKERFSAEFPKEGPSILRIQQVVRGDSAAYFCASSPPRGQSYNEQFFGPGTRLTVL.

J is TRBJ2-1 and V is TRBV19; D might be TRBD2 (5 bases). Germline CDR1 is LNHDA and CDR2 is SQIVND (reference sequence). This CDR3 spans 14 amino acids. Trimming pared 5 bases from V and 2 bases from J, leaving 10 bases between. The CDR3 loop is CASSLEETYNEQFF. CDR3 nucleotides: TGTGCCAGTAGTTTGGAGGAAACCTACAATGAGCAGTTCTTC. Full variable domain (missing parts from reference TRBV19 and TRBJ2-1): DGGITQSPKYLFRKEGQNVTLSCEQNLNHDAMYWYRQDPGQGLRLIYYSQIVNDFQKGDIAEGYSVSREKKESFPLTVTSAQKNPTAFYLCASSLEETYNEQFFGPGTRLTVL.

The chain joins TRBV19 to TRBJ2-1; weak D call: TRBD1 (5 bases). From germline, CDR1 is LNHDA and CDR2 SQIVND (reference sequence). The CDR3 covers 13 residues. Trimming pared 3 bases from V and 5 bases from J, leaving 8 bases between. The CDR3 sequence: CASSIGRDNEQFF. The CDR3 DNA is TGTGCCAGTAGTATTGGCAGGGACAATGAGCAGTTCTTC.

The J gene is TRBJ1-1, the V gene TRBV6-6; D possibly corresponds to TRBD1 (6 bases). The CDR3 spans 13 residues. With 7 bases removed from V and 1 base from J, the gap between germline ends came to 10 bases. Per the germline V gene, CDR1 is MNHNY and CDR2 is SVGAGI (reference sequence). The CDR3 spells CASTEQGNTEAFF. CDR3 sequence (DNA): TGTGCCAGCACGGAACAGGGGAACACTGAAGCTTTCTTT.

V is TRBV5-1 and J is TRBJ2-1; 9 bases map to TRBD2. Germline assignment: CDR1 SGHRS and CDR2 YFSETQ. V shed 0 bases and J 3 bases; nucleotides not matched to a gene: 10. CDR3 length: 18 residues. The CDR3 loop reads CASSLGGSGRRNYNEQFF. The CDR3 DNA is TGCGCCAGCAGCTTGGGCGGGAGCGGGAGGCGGAACTACAATGAGCAGTTCTTC. The whole variable domain, remainder taken from reference TRBV5-1 and TRBJ2-1, is KAGVTQTPRYLIKTRGQQVTLSCSPISGHRSVSWYQQTPGQGLQFLFEYFSETQRNKGNFPGRFSGRQFSNSRSEMNVSTLELGDSALYLCASSLGGSGRRNYNEQFFGPGTRLTVL.